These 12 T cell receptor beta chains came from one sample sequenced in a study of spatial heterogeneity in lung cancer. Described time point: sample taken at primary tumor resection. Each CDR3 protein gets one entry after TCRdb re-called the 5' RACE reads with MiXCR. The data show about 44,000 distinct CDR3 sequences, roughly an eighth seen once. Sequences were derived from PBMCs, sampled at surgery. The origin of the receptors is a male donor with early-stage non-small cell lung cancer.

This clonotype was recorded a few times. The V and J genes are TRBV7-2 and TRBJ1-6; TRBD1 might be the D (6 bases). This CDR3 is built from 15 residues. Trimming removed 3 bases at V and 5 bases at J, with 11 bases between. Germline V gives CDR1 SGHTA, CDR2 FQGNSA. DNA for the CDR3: TGTGCCAGCAGCTTGTATGGGGGCAATAATTCACCCCTCCACTTT. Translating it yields CASSLYGGNNSPLHF. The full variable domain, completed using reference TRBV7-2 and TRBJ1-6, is GAGVSQSPSNKVTEKGKDVELRCDPISGHTALYWYRQSLGQGLEFLIYFQGNSAPDKSGLPSDRFSAERTGGSVSTLTIQRTQQEDSAVYLCASSLYGGNNSPLHFGNGTRLTVT.

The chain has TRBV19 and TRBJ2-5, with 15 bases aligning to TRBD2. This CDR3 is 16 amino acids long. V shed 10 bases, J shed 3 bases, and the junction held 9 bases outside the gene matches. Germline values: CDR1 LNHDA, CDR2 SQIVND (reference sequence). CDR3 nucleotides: TGTGCCACCGCGGACCGGACTAGCGGGGGGGAAGAGACCCAGTACTTC. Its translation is CATADRTSGGEETQYF.

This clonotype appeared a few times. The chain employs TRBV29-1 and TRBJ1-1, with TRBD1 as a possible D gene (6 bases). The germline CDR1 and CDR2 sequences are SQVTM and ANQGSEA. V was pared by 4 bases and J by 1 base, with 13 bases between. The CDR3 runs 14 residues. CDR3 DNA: TGCAGCGTTGGGAAGAGACAGGAGAACACTGAAGCTTTCTTT. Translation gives CSVGKRQENTEAFF.

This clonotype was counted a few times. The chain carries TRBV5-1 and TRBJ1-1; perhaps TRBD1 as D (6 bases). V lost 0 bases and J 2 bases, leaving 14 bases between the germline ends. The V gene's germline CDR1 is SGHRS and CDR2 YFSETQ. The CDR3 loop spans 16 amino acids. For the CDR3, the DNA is TGCGCCAGCAGCTTGGGGGCCCTGACAGGTAACACTGAAGCTTTCTTT. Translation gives CASSLGALTGNTEAFF.

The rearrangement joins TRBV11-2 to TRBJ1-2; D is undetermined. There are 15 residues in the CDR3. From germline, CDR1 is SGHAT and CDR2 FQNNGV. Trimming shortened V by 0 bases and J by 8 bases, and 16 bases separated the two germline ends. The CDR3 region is CASSLDRLAGEGYTF. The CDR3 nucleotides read TGTGCCAGCAGCTTAGATCGATTGGCAGGAGAAGGCTACACCTTC.

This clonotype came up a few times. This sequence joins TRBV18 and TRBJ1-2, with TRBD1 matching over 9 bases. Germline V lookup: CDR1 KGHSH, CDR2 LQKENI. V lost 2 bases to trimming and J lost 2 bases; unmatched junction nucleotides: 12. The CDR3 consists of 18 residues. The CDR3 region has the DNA TGTGCCAGCTCACCAAATTATTCCGGGACAGGGTTAAACTATGGCTACACCTTC. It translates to CASSPNYSGTGLNYGYTF.

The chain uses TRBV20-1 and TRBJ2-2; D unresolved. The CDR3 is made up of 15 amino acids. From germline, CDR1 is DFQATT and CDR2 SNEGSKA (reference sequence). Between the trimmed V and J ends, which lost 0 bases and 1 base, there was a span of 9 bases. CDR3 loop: CSARDRALNTGELFF. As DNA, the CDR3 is TGCAGTGCTAGAGATCGAGCCCTGAACACCGGGGAGCTGTTTTTT.

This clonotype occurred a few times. In nucleotides, the CDR3 is TGTGCCAGCAGTTACTCGGGAGAGGGGACTGAAGCTTTCTTT. It specifies CASSYSGEGTEAFF. The rearrangement joins TRBV6-5 to TRBJ1-1; D is perhaps TRBD1 (5 bases). Germline loops: CDR1 MNHEY, CDR2 SVGAGI. The ends were cut back, 0 bases at V and 5 bases at J, with 10 bases in the middle. The CDR3 is 14 amino acids.

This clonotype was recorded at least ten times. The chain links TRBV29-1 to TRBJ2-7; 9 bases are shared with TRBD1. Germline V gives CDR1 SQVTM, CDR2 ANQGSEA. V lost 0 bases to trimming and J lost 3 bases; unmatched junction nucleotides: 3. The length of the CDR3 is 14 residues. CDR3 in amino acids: CSVEEGTGIYEQYF. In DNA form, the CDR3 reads TGCAGCGTTGAAGAGGGGACAGGGATCTACGAGCAGTACTTC.

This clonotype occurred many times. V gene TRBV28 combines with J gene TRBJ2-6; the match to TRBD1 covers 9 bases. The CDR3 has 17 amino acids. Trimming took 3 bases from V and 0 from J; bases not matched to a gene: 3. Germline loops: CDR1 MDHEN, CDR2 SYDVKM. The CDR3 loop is CASSFRDRVSGANVLTF. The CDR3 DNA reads TGTGCCAGCAGTTTCCGGGACAGGGTCTCTGGGGCCAACGTCCTGACTTTC.

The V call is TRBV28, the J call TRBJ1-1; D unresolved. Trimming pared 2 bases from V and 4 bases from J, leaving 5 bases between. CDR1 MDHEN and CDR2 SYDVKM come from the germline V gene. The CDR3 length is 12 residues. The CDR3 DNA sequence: TGTGCCAGCAGTTTACCCATCACTGAAGCTTTCTTT. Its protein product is CASSLPITEAFF.

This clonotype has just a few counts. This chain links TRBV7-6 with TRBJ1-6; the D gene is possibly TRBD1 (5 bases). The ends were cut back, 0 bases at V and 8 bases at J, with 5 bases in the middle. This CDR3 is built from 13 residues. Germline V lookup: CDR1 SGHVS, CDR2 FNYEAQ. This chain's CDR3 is CASSLAGDSPLHF. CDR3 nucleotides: TGTGCCAGCAGCTTAGCGGGGGATTCACCCCTCCACTTT. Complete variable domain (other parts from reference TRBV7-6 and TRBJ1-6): GAGVSQSPRYKVTKRGQDVALRCDPISGHVSLYWYRQALGQGPEFLTYFNYEAQQDKSGLPNDRFSAERPEGSISTLTIQRTEQRDSAMYRCASSLAGDSPLHFGNGTRLTVT.